Presented here are 29 T cell receptor beta chains from one specimen sequenced in a study of blood T cell repertoires in COVID-19. Assay used: immunoSEQ multiplex PCR; TCRdb lists only in-frame clones, some missing. The top ten clones hold about 8.7% of a sample with approximately 150,000 clones, roughly 80% of them seen once. Material: peripheral blood. The source of these receptors is a man between 50 and 59 years old with active or convalescent COVID-19.

V gene TRBV4-1 combines with J gene TRBJ1-6; 8 positions agree with TRBD1. V was clipped by 6 bases and J by 6 bases; unmatched bases: 7. Germline values: CDR1 MGHRA, CDR2 YSYEKL. The CDR3 is 15 amino acids. The CDR3 DNA follows: TGCGCCAGCAGTCGGGACAGGACCTTTAATTCACCCCTCCACTTT. This gives the protein CASSRDRTFNSPLHF.

The gene calls are TRBV7-3 and TRBJ2-5; TRBD2 aligns across 12 bases. V gave up 2 bases and J gave up 4 bases; unmatched junction bases: 5. The CDR3 consists of 16 residues. The germline gives CDR1 SGHTA, CDR2 FQGTGA. In nucleotides, the CDR3 is TGTGCCAGCAGCTTAGGGCTAGCGGGAGGGATAGAGACCCAGTACTTC. This encodes CASSLGLAGGIETQYF.

This clone showed up just once. CDR3 region: CASSLGLGTGNTEAFF. In DNA form, the CDR3 reads TGTGCCAGCAGCTTAGGACTTGGGACAGGGAACACTGAAGCTTTCTTT. This rearrangement joins TRBV7-8 to TRBJ1-1, with 8 bases that match TRBD1. This CDR3 spans 16 amino acids. CDR1 is SGHVS, CDR2 FQNEAQ, per germline. With V trimmed by 1 base and J by 1 base, 5 bases remained unmatched.

This clone was found a few times. The J gene is TRBJ2-3, the V gene TRBV28, with D possibly matching TRBD2 (6 bases). V dropped 4 bases and J dropped 1 base, with 12 bases sitting between them. Germline V gene data show CDR1 as MDHEN and CDR2 as SYDVKM. The CDR3 is made up of 15 amino acids. In DNA form, the CDR3 reads TGTGCCAGCAGTTCCATAGCGGAGGGCACAGATACGCAGTATTTT. It specifies CASSSIAEGTDTQYF.

As concerns this clone: This sample includes further DNA sequences coding for the same CDR3. The rearrangement joins TRBV7-3 to TRBJ2-3, with a weak D call TRBD2 (6 bases). This CDR3 is built from 14 residues. Trimming pared 1 base from V and 1 base from J, leaving 6 bases between. CDR1 SGHTA and CDR2 FQGTGA come from the germline V gene. CDR3 protein: CASSLSGGTDTQYF. The CDR3 region has the DNA TGTGCCAGCAGCTTAAGCGGGGGCACAGATACGCAGTATTTT.

This chain connects TRBV5-4 to TRBJ2-1, with unresolved D. The CDR3 length is 15 residues. Trimming removed 3 bases at V and 3 bases at J, with 13 bases between. Germline lookup yields CDR1 SGHNT and CDR2 YYREEE (reference sequence). In DNA form, the CDR3 reads TGTGCCAGCAGCTCGAAGACTGGAGACTACAATGAGCAGTTCTTC. Its protein product is CASSSKTGDYNEQFF.

The J gene is TRBJ1-2, the V gene TRBV2; D perhaps matches TRBD1 (5 bases). The CDR3 runs 14 residues. V lost 4 bases and J 6 bases, leaving 15 bases between the germline ends. Germline CDR1 SNHLY, CDR2 FYNNEI. CDR3 in DNA: TGTGCCAGCAGTGGCTGGAGGGGCGAGGATGGCTACACCTTC. Its protein is CASSGWRGEDGYTF.

The chain is built from TRBV7-3 and TRBJ2-1; maybe TRBD1 (6 bases). Germline-derived CDR1 and CDR2 are SGHTA and FQGTGA. V was cut by 5 bases and J by 7 bases, with 12 bases left in between. The CDR3 covers 13 residues. The DNA for the CDR3 is TGTGCCAGCAGCCTATACAGGGATAATGAGCAGTTCTTC. Its translation: CASSLYRDNEQFF.

J is TRBJ1-6 and V is TRBV15; TRBD1 matches at 8 bases. This CDR3 is built from 14 residues. CDR1 LNHNV and CDR2 YYDKDF come from the germline V gene (reference sequence). The J segment lost 10 bases and the V segment lost 5 bases, leaving 7 bases of the junction unmatched. CDR3 DNA sequence: TGTGCCACCAGCTTCGACAGGGGAAAGTCACCCCTCCACTTT. Its protein product is CATSFDRGKSPLHF.

The chain joins TRBV29-1 to TRBJ1-1; 10 bases align to TRBD1. The V gene end was trimmed by 7 bases and the J gene end by 6 bases; junction bases not matched to a gene: 5. Germline CDR1 is SQVTM and CDR2 is ANQGSEA. The CDR3 is 12 amino acids. CDR3 sequence reads: CSGGTGVAEAFF. The CDR3 DNA is TGCAGCGGGGGGACAGGGGTAGCTGAAGCTTTCTTT.

The rearrangement uses TRBV19 and TRBJ1-5, with 10 bases that match TRBD1. In germline, CDR1 is LNHDA, CDR2 SQIVND (reference sequence). J gave up 5 bases and V 5 bases, and 12 bases lay outside the gene matches. This CDR3 has 17 amino acids. The CDR3 spells CASSPPAADRGHQPQHF. CDR3 nucleotide sequence: TGTGCCAGTAGTCCCCCGGCAGCAGACAGGGGGCATCAGCCCCAGCATTTT.

The chain carries TRBV7-3 and TRBJ2-1; 11 nucleotides match TRBD2. V shed 5 bases and J 0 bases; nucleotides not matched to a gene: 6. This CDR3 contains 17 residues. Per the germline V gene, CDR1 is SGHTA and CDR2 is FQGTGA. As DNA, the CDR3 is TGTGCCAGCAGCATCATGACTAGCGGGGACTCCTACAATGAGCAGTTCTTC. As protein: CASSIMTSGDSYNEQFF.

This clone was seen only once. This chain uses TRBV21-1 with TRBJ2-1; TRBD2 is taken as the D call from the table, unchecked against the DNA. TRBV21-1 is a known pseudogene. CDR3 length: 15 amino acids. CDR3 DNA sequence: TGTGCCAGCAGCAAAGGGAGCGGGTTGGGGAATGAGCAGTTCTTC. Translating it yields CASSKGSGLGNEQFF.

This clone was counted between two and nine times. The chain recombines TRBV7-3 with TRBJ2-2; a weak D match, TRBD1 (5 bases). The ends were cut back, 2 bases at V and 4 bases at J, with 11 bases in the middle. CDR1 SGHTA and CDR2 FQGTGA come from the germline V gene. There are 15 residues in the CDR3. The CDR3 nucleotides are TGTGCCAGCAGCTTACAAGGGGCCGGCACCGGGGAGCTGTTTTTT. Its translation is CASSLQGAGTGELFF.

The CDR3 region has the DNA TGTGCCAGCAGCTCCGGACTAGCGGGACCCTACGAGCAGTACTTC. Translation: CASSSGLAGPYEQYF. The J gene is TRBJ2-7, the V gene TRBV7-3; 12 bases are a match to TRBD2. V lost 4 bases, J lost 2 bases, and 3 bases stayed unmatched. The CDR3 is 15 residues long. CDR1 SGHTA and CDR2 FQGTGA come from the germline V gene. Full variable domain (rest looked up from reference TRBV7-3 and TRBJ2-7): GAGVSQTPSNKVTEKGKYVELRCDPISGHTALYWYRQSLGQGPEFLIYFQGTGAADDSGLPNDRFFAVRPEGSVSTLKIQRTERGDSAVYLCASSSGLAGPYEQYFGPGTRLTVT.

This clone was picked up a small number of times. The V gene is TRBV6-5, the J gene TRBJ1-6, with a weak D call TRBD1 (5 bases). The CDR3 is 12 residues long. Germline V lookup: CDR1 MNHEY, CDR2 SVGAGI. The CDR3: CGSGQDNSPLHF. CDR3 DNA sequence: TGTGGTTCAGGGCAGGATAATTCACCCCTCCACTTT.

This chain connects TRBV2 to TRBJ1-1; D call uncertain. The V end was cut by 6 bases, the J end by 0 bases, with 8 bases between. Looked up from germline, CDR1 is SNHLY and CDR2 is FYNNEI. This CDR3 contains 13 residues. This CDR3 reads CASRRYMNTEAFF. The CDR3 DNA sequence: TGTGCCAGCAGGCGGTACATGAACACTGAAGCTTTCTTT.

CDR3 DNA: TGCGCCAGCAGCTTGGATGGCAGCTCTGGAAACACCATATATTTT. Its protein is CASSLDGSSGNTIYF. The V and J genes are TRBV5-1 and TRBJ1-3, with D hard to call. The ends were cut back, 0 bases at V and 0 bases at J, with 7 bases in the middle. Germline V gene data show CDR1 as SGHRS and CDR2 as YFSETQ. The CDR3 loop spans 15 amino acids.

In this sample, this clone turned up once. The chain uses TRBV4-1 and TRBJ2-7, with D maybe TRBD1 (6 bases). Trimming removed 1 base from V and 2 bases from J, with 21 bases in between. The CDR3 loop spans 18 amino acids. Germline CDR1 reads MGHRA; CDR2 reads YSYEKL. CDR3 sequence reads: CASSQVDFLPGQPYEQYF. DNA of the CDR3: TGCGCCAGCAGCCAAGTCGATTTTTTACCTGGACAGCCCTACGAGCAGTACTTC.

This clone showed up just a few times. The chain has TRBV10-3 and TRBJ2-2; TRBD2 agrees at 8 bases. The germline V gene has CDR1 ENHRY and CDR2 SYGVKD. V shed 7 bases and J 0 bases; nucleotides not matched to a gene: 7. This CDR3 has 16 residues. The CDR3 region is CAITQSGSANTGELFF. In DNA, the CDR3 is TGTGCCATCACTCAGAGCGGGAGCGCGAACACCGGGGAGCTGTTTTTT.

CDR3 residues: CASSLGPVGQPYEQYF. Written as DNA, the CDR3 is TGTGCCAGCAGCTTAGGCCCGGTGGGACAGCCCTACGAGCAGTACTTC. This sequence joins TRBV7-3 and TRBJ2-7; TRBD1 matches at 7 bases. The CDR3 runs to 16 residues. The V and J ends lost 2 bases and 2 bases, in that order; junction bases with no gene match: 9. CDR1 SGHTA and CDR2 FQGTGA come from the germline V gene.

This clone was observed at least ten times. CDR3: CASSLARVGQPQHF. The CDR3 nucleotides read TGTGCCAGCAGCTTAGCCAGGGTAGGTCAGCCCCAGCATTTT. This rearrangement joins TRBV11-1 to TRBJ1-5; tentatively, D is TRBD1 (5 bases). CDR1 and CDR2 from the germline V gene are SGHAT and FQDESV (reference sequence). The CDR3 has 14 residues. V was pared by 0 bases and J by 6 bases, with 9 bases between.

The chain has TRBV2 and TRBJ2-1; 12 bases map to TRBD2. This CDR3 is 16 amino acids long. Looked up from germline, CDR1 is SNHLY and CDR2 is FYNNEI. Trimming at V came to 5 bases and at J to 4 bases, leaving 6 bases not matched to a gene. In DNA form, the CDR3 reads TGTGCCAGCAGTACCGGACTAGCGGGGCCTTACAATGAGCAGTTCTTC. Its translation is CASSTGLAGPYNEQFF.

J is TRBJ2-2 and V is TRBV5-4; 7 bases match TRBD2. CDR3 size: 13 residues. The V segment lost 4 bases and the J segment 8 bases; nucleotides outside the gene matches: 5. CDR1 is SGHNT, CDR2 YYREEE, per germline (reference sequence). The CDR3 DNA reads as TGTGCCAGCAGCCTGGGGACTACAGGGGAGCTGTTTTTT. It codes for CASSLGTTGELFF.

V gene TRBV4-1 combines with J gene TRBJ2-3; 11 positions match TRBD2. J gave up 6 bases and V 1 base, and 0 bases lay outside the gene matches. Germline V gene lookup returns CDR1 MGHRA and CDR2 YSYEKL. The CDR3 has 14 amino acids. CDR3 DNA: TGCGCCAGCAGCCAAGGGACTAGCGGGGATACGCAGTATTTT. Amino acids: CASSQGTSGDTQYF.

This clone has a single count. The gene calls are TRBV24-1 and TRBJ1-1; maybe TRBD1 (5 bases). Germline V gives CDR1 KGHDR, CDR2 SFDVKD. V was cut by 3 bases and J by 9 bases, with 10 bases left in between. The CDR3 loop spans 12 amino acids. This CDR3 reads CATSDVDRQAFF. The DNA for the CDR3 is TGTGCCACCAGTGATGTTGACAGACAAGCTTTCTTT.

J is TRBJ2-1 and V is TRBV5-4; TRBD2 matches 10 bases. Trimming removed 3 bases from V and 5 bases from J; junction bases left unmatched: 5. Germline loops: CDR1 SGHNT, CDR2 YYREEE (reference sequence). The CDR3 consists of 15 residues. CDR3 sequence reads: CASSSPLAGDNEQFF. Written as DNA, the CDR3 is TGTGCCAGCAGCTCCCCCCTAGCGGGAGACAATGAGCAGTTCTTC.

The CDR3 loop reads CASSTRTGDTGELFF. CDR3 DNA: TGTGCCAGCAGCACCCGGACAGGGGACACCGGGGAGCTGTTTTTT. The chain carries TRBV9 and TRBJ2-2; 9 nucleotides agree with TRBD1. Germline lookup yields CDR1 SGDLS and CDR2 YYNGEE. Trimming cost V 4 bases and J 3 bases; bases outside gene matches: 4. This CDR3 comprises 15 residues.

This clone was counted between two and nine times. This chain joins TRBV3-1 (or the pseudogene TRBV3-2) and TRBJ1-4, with D perhaps TRBD1 (5 bases). There are 17 residues in the CDR3. In germline, CDR1 is LGHDT, CDR2 YNNKEL (reference sequence). V lost 1 base and J lost 4, with 16 bases in between. The CDR3 DNA sequence: TGTGCCAGCAGCCAAGCGGGCCCGGGCAGGGTTAATGAAAAACTGTTTTTT. It translates to CASSQAGPGRVNEKLFF.